Sequencing of this T cell receptor (beta chain) was carried out in a study of shared clonotypes between healthy human individuals. Study information: CD4 naive and memory got three plates each, CD8 naive two, CD8 memory one.

J was trimmed by 6 bases and V by 4 bases; bases with no gene match: 9. The CDR3 spans 15 residues. From germline, CDR1 is SEHNR and CDR2 FQNEAQ (reference sequence). Donors, healthy HIV-negative adults, lacked recent acute infections or vaccinations. It was at deep level that the assay was run. Researchers divided each subset's genomic DNA evenly across several immunoSEQ plates. Profiling relied on immunoSEQ multiplex PCR, and the TCRdb table lists in-frame clones only, not all of them. This sample has about 2.4 million clones, with roughly 93% found just once. This chain connects TRBV7-9 to TRBJ2-7, with TRBD1 identical over 10 bases. This TCR was recovered from a man aged 18 to 35 in good health. Some clones in this sample may be carry-over from other donors' samples. Sequenced: naive CD4+ T cells from PBMCs. Subset denoted: CD45RA+ positively selected. CDR3 residues: CASSSSGTGESEQYF. The CDR3 DNA sequence: TGTGCCAGCAGCTCCTCCGGGACAGGGGAGTCCGAGCAGTACTTC. Combining the CDR3 with reference TRBV7-9 and TRBJ2-7 gives the whole variable domain DTGVSQNPRHKITKRGQNVTFRCDPISEHNRLYWYRQTLGQGPEFLTYFQNEAQLEKSRLLSDRFSAERPKGSFSTLEIQRTEQGDSAMYLCASSSSGTGESEQYFGPGTRLTVT.